This T cell receptor beta chain emerged from a study of human T cells and chemical hapten exposure (dated by TCRdb to about 2021). Regarding the study in general: For sensitization, 2% DPC in acetone was applied to a 2 cm by 2 cm area of upper inner arm skin. Patients additionally received weekly therapeutic DPC doses to the scalp throughout the approximately 25-week study period. Blood samples were taken from patients before sensitization (week 0) and at 2, 6 and about 24 weeks after DPC sensitization. Patch testing was performed on the upper back with Finn chambers containing 0.01% DPC, and the patch tests were scored after 6 days according to International Contact Dermatitis Research Group standards. Peripheral blood TCR repertoire changes were tracked in vivo in alopecia patients during primary and secondary sensitization to the hapten diphenylcyclopropenone (DPC). Blood for TCR sequencing was provided by twenty-nine alopecia patients at one to four time points (pre-sensitization, 2, 6 and 24 weeks). The mostly female patient cohort included alopecia areata with under or over 50% scalp involvement, alopecia totalis and alopecia universalis. The libraries were sequenced as a pool, and the TCR yield per sample differed mostly because of small variations in library volumes within the pool. Points the paper makes about the study in general: No change with DPC sensitization was found in the number of TCRs above 1 in 1000 frequency, and no evidence of global repertoire structure alterations was found. The number of PT1 expanded TCRs positively correlated with patch test score, significant at thresholds 8, 16 and 32 but not 4. All patients had alopecia, a presumed autoimmune disease, so their immune response might differ from that of healthy individuals. Expanded TCRs formed significantly more large CDR3 similarity clusters than pre-sensitization or healthy control sets, consistent with antigen-driven responses. Repeated subsampling changed both the strength of the expansion versus patch-test correlation and the threshold at which the correlation became significant.

As encoded in the germline V gene, CDR1 is SGHTA while CDR2 is FQGNSA. Deletion took 2 bases off V and 0 bases off J, with a span of 30 bases between the germline ends. The CDR3 measures 22 amino acids from cysteine to phenylalanine. Just CDR3 DNA is preserved here, 66 bases in frame from base 1. Sample time point, as interpreted from the label and publication: patch test 2, 6 weeks after DPC sensitization. The meaning of the sample's treatment or condition label: therapeutic diphenylcyclopropenone sensitization with weekly scalp DPC. At every patch-test visit, the blood draw took place before the patch test was put on. Eligible patients were aged 18 to 70, diagnosed with alopecia, deemed suitable for DPC therapy, and excluded if pregnant. Total RNA was extracted from unfractionated whole blood collected in Tempus Blood RNA tubes. Comment on this clonotype: No cognate antigen has been identified for it. No base qualities exist here, and no much larger clone lies one base off it.

Library preparation employed RACE. Sequencing was carried out with a NextSeq 500. During library preparation, unique molecular identifiers were attached to individual cDNA molecules so that TCRs could be counted quantitatively and reproducibly. For every blood RNA sample, sequencing covered both the TCR alpha and TCR beta chains. From the authors' description of their analysis: The median number of TCRs per sample was 95,638, ranging from about 23,224 to 690,600. The Decombinator software suite was used to annotate V, J and CDR3 in the TCR reads. For PS versus PT1 abundance plots, all samples were subsampled to the same number of TCRs (28,000). TCRs were defined as expanded if absent before sensitization and observed at least eight times at the 2-week time point. TCRdb trimmed public reads at Q25 via fastp, called clones via MiXCR and kept in-frame beta chains. Entries that share a CDR3 protein sequence are merged under the most common genes and DNA. Here the V and J calls rest on TCRdb's processing, not on the authors' analysis. This sample comprises 96,000 or so distinct CDR3 sequences, about 9.6% of them detected only once. Of the sample, more than 2% is held by the ten largest clones.

Recombination joined TRBV7-2 with TRBJ2-3; the D segment could be TRBD2, given 5 matching bases. This receptor was obtained from a woman aged 40-49 years with alopecia areata. Some clones in this sample may be carry-over from other donors' samples. The source was whole blood, collected in connection with sensitization to the hapten diphenylcyclopropenone (DPC). At the DNA level, the sequence is TGTGCCAGCAGCTTACACGTTGTACGTGGAGCCCGGGCTAGCCGTAGCACAGATACGCAGTATTTT. Its protein reads: CASSLHVVRGARASRSTDTQYF.